The 22 T cell receptor beta chains below come from one sample, sequenced in a study of cytomegalovirus exposure and HLA in healthy donors. A multiplex PCR was run with 60 Vbeta primers and 13 Jbeta primers. Method: immunoSEQ multiplex PCR; TCRdb's copy keeps in-frame clones and lacks some. Of approximately 160,000 clones in the sample, 77% were seen once. Material for sequencing was PBMCs. These receptors were taken from a woman under 40 in good health and CMV-seropositive.

The chain joins TRBV5-1 to TRBJ2-5, with TRBD2 identical over 13 bases. Germline CDR1 is SGHRS and CDR2 is YFSETQ. This CDR3 comprises 16 residues. The V segment lost 3 bases and the J segment 4 bases; nucleotides outside the gene matches: 6. CDR3 sequence (DNA): TGCGCCAGCAGCTCCGGACTAGCGGGAGATGGAGAGACCCAGTACTTC. It specifies CASSSGLAGDGETQYF.

The chain employs TRBV28 and TRBJ1-1; D call uncertain. With 5 bases removed from V and 2 bases from J, the gap between germline ends came to 15 bases. This CDR3 is built from 15 residues. CDR1 is MDHEN, CDR2 SYDVKM, per germline. CDR3 loop: CASSPRTGKNTEAFF. The CDR3, as DNA: TGTGCCAGCAGTCCCCGAACCGGGAAAAACACTGAAGCTTTCTTT.

The chain has TRBV10-1 and TRBJ2-1; a weak D match, TRBD1 (5 bases). CDR3 length: 16 amino acids. CDR1 and CDR2 (germline): WNHNN, SYGVQD (reference sequence). The V end lost 3 bases, the J end lost 0 bases, and 12 bases lay between the germline ends. CDR3 in DNA: TGCGCCAGCAGTGACAGGGCCTCCAGCTCCTACAATGAGCAGTTCTTC. Residues: CASSDRASSSYNEQFF.

CDR3 nucleotides: TGTGCCAGCAGTCAACAGGGGGTAGAAACAGAGACCCAGTACTTC. This gives the protein CASSQQGVETETQYF. V and J are TRBV2 and TRBJ2-5, with 8 bases aligning to TRBD1. From germline, CDR1 is SNHLY and CDR2 FYNNEI. CDR3 length equals 15 residues. V lost 5 bases to trimming and J lost 4 bases; unmatched junction nucleotides: 9.

This chain joins TRBV7-8 and TRBJ1-1; a possible D gene is TRBD1 (5 bases). CDR3 length: 18 amino acids. Trimming shortened V by 0 bases and J by 0 bases, and 17 bases separated the two germline ends. The germline gives CDR1 SGHVS, CDR2 FQNEAQ. The DNA of the CDR3 is TGTGCCAGCAGCTTAGCGGGGGGTCTCGGCCCGATGAACACTGAAGCTTTCTTT. Protein product: CASSLAGGLGPMNTEAFF.

V gene TRBV4-1 combines with J gene TRBJ2-7; no definite D call. Germline V CDR1 and CDR2: MGHRA, YSYEKL. CDR3 size: 13 residues. V lost 3 bases and J lost 3, with 9 bases in between. CDR3 protein: CASSHTTFYEQYF. Here the CDR3 DNA reads TGCGCCAGCAGCCATACAACGTTCTACGAGCAGTACTTC.

The chain is built from TRBV5-1 and TRBJ2-5; D might be TRBD2 (5 bases). Trimming removed 0 bases from V and 4 bases from J, with 19 bases in between. The germline V gene has CDR1 SGHRS and CDR2 YFSETQ. This CDR3 has 17 amino acids. CDR3 DNA sequence: TGCGCCAGCAGCTTGGGGGTGGGCACGGGATCCGGAGAGACCCAGTACTTC. The encoded protein is CASSLGVGTGSGETQYF. The full variable domain, rest sourced from reference TRBV5-1 and TRBJ2-5, is KAGVTQTPRYLIKTRGQQVTLSCSPISGHRSVSWYQQTPGQGLQFLFEYFSETQRNKGNFPGRFSGRQFSNSRSEMNVSTLELGDSALYLCASSLGVGTGSGETQYFGPGTRLLVL.

The chain has TRBV5-1 and TRBJ2-3; a weak D match, TRBD2 (6 bases). Trimming removed 6 bases from V and 0 bases from J, with 17 bases in between. The CDR3 loop spans 16 amino acids. The V gene's germline CDR1 is SGHRS and CDR2 YFSETQ. CDR3 amino acids: CASTPLERASTDTQYF. The CDR3 nucleotides read TGCGCCAGCACCCCTTTGGAGCGGGCTAGCACAGATACGCAGTATTTT. Full variable domain (missing parts from reference TRBV5-1 and TRBJ2-3): KAGVTQTPRYLIKTRGQQVTLSCSPISGHRSVSWYQQTPGQGLQFLFEYFSETQRNKGNFPGRFSGRQFSNSRSEMNVSTLELGDSALYLCASTPLERASTDTQYFGPGTRLTVL.

This rearrangement joins TRBV9 to TRBJ1-3; 7 bases line up with TRBD1. This CDR3 contains 16 residues. V trimming: 3 bases; J trimming: 2 bases; junction bases outside the gene matches: 8. Germline-derived CDR1 and CDR2 are SGDLS and YYNGEE. Here the CDR3 reads CASSAPRGGTGNTIYF. The CDR3 DNA sequence: TGTGCCAGCAGCGCTCCCCGAGGGGGCACTGGAAACACCATATATTTT.

V and J are TRBV7-3 and TRBJ2-2; TRBD1 is a possible D gene (6 bases). This CDR3 is 14 amino acids long. CDR1 SGHTA and CDR2 FQGTGA come from the germline V gene. The V gene lost 2 bases and the J gene lost 4 bases, with 8 bases spanning the gap. In DNA form, the CDR3 reads TGTGCCAGCAGCTTACAGGGGAGCACCGGGGAGCTGTTTTTT. Its protein product is CASSLQGSTGELFF.

The gene calls are TRBV28 and TRBJ1-4, with 7 bases aligning to TRBD1. This CDR3 comprises 14 residues. The V and J ends lost 4 bases and 8 bases, in that order; junction bases with no gene match: 7. The germline V gene has CDR1 MDHEN and CDR2 SYDVKM. The CDR3 DNA follows: TGTGCCAGCAGTTCCGGGACAGTGGAGGAAAAACTGTTTTTT. Translated, it gives CASSSGTVEEKLFF.

The chain combines TRBV9 with TRBJ2-1; 10 bases line up with TRBD2. Germline V gene data show CDR1 as SGDLS and CDR2 as YYNGEE. The CDR3 is made up of 15 amino acids. With V trimmed by 4 bases and J by 7 bases, 8 bases remained unmatched. The CDR3 is CASSSLAGVGNEQFF. The CDR3 bases are TGTGCCAGCAGCTCTCTAGCGGGAGTGGGGAATGAGCAGTTCTTC.

This clone has more than one count but fewer than ten. The genes are TRBV6-5 and TRBJ1-2, with a weak D call TRBD1 (5 bases). The length of the CDR3 is 13 residues. The germline CDR1 and CDR2 sequences are MNHEY and SVGAGI. With 8 bases removed from V and 4 bases from J, the gap between germline ends came to 14 bases. The CDR3: CASGEGRGYGYTF. The CDR3 DNA reads TGTGCCAGCGGGGAGGGAAGGGGCTATGGCTACACCTTC.

This chain joins TRBV2 and TRBJ2-5; 8 positions agree with TRBD1. J gave up 5 bases and V 6 bases, and 11 bases lay outside the gene matches. The CDR3 has 15 amino acids. Germline V gene sequence: CDR1 SNHLY, CDR2 FYNNEI. CDR3 sequence reads: CASRRLIRDRETQYF. The DNA for the CDR3 is TGTGCCAGCAGGCGGCTGATCCGGGACAGGGAGACCCAGTACTTC.

This chain links TRBV27 with TRBJ2-1, with 8 positions matching TRBD2. The germline V gene has CDR1 MNHEY and CDR2 SMNVEV (reference sequence). The J segment lost 0 bases and the V segment lost 4 bases, leaving 5 bases of the junction unmatched. The CDR3 runs 16 residues. CDR3 amino acids: CASSSLAGSSYNEQFF. CDR3 coding DNA: TGTGCCAGCAGTTCGCTAGCGGGCAGCTCCTACAATGAGCAGTTCTTC.

The rearrangement links TRBV5-1 to TRBJ1-1, with D unclear. The CDR3 extends over 15 amino acids. Trimming removed 4 bases from V and 2 bases from J, with 15 bases in between. Germline CDR1 SGHRS, CDR2 YFSETQ. The CDR3 DNA sequence: TGCGCCAGCAGCCTTGCTAGGGCGGGTAACACTGAAGCTTTCTTT. Amino acid sequence: CASSLARAGNTEAFF. Filled out from reference TRBV5-1 and TRBJ1-1, the complete variable domain reads KAGVTQTPRYLIKTRGQQVTLSCSPISGHRSVSWYQQTPGQGLQFLFEYFSETQRNKGNFPGRFSGRQFSNSRSEMNVSTLELGDSALYLCASSLARAGNTEAFFGQGTRLTVV.

The chain joins TRBV10-3 to TRBJ1-2; D is possibly TRBD1 (6 bases). CDR1 is ENHRY and CDR2 is SYGVKD in the germline V gene. CDR3 length: 13 residues. The V and J ends lost 8 bases and 6 bases respectively, with 16 bases between them. In nucleotides, the CDR3 is TGTGCCATCCGGGGGGACAAATTGGATGGCTACACCTTC. It encodes CAIRGDKLDGYTF.

This rearrangement joins TRBV27 to TRBJ2-1; TRBD2 aligns across 14 bases. This CDR3 spans 15 amino acids. V lost 3 bases to trimming and J lost 8 bases; unmatched junction nucleotides: 3. CDR1 and CDR2 (germline): MNHEY, SMNVEV (reference sequence). The CDR3 spells CASSFGTSGSDEQFF. For the CDR3, the DNA is TGTGCCAGCAGTTTCGGGACTAGCGGGAGCGATGAGCAGTTCTTC.

J is TRBJ2-1 and V is TRBV7-3; D ambiguous. V was clipped by 3 bases and J by 3 bases, with 12 bases between them. From germline, CDR1 is SGHTA and CDR2 FQGTGA. The CDR3 extends over 15 amino acids. CDR3 nucleotide sequence: TGTGCCAGCAGCTTCCAGTTAGCCGTCTACAATGAGCAGTTCTTC. It encodes CASSFQLAVYNEQFF.

The chain uses TRBV2 and TRBJ1-2, with a tentative D call TRBD1 (6 bases). The V gene's germline CDR1 is SNHLY and CDR2 FYNNEI. Trimming pared 6 bases from V and 9 bases from J, leaving 8 bases between. The CDR3 sequence is 10 residues long. The CDR3 protein is CASRQGRYTF. The CDR3 coding sequence is TGTGCCAGCAGACAGGGACGCTACACCTTC.

V usage is TRBV5-1 and J usage is TRBJ2-1; 9 bases match TRBD2. This CDR3 is 15 amino acids long. V lost 0 bases and J lost 3; bases outside the gene matches: 1. Germline V gene data show CDR1 as SGHRS and CDR2 as YFSETQ. CDR3 DNA sequence: TGCGCCAGCAGCTTGGGACTAGCGGACTACAATGAGCAGTTCTTC. Encoded protein: CASSLGLADYNEQFF.

The chain uses TRBV9 and TRBJ2-2, with TRBD2 matching over 10 bases. Germline values: CDR1 SGDLS, CDR2 YYNGEE. The CDR3 consists of 13 residues. V was clipped by 3 bases and J by 10 bases; unmatched bases: 3. For the CDR3, the DNA is TGTGCCAGCAGCGCCGGACTAGCGGAGGAGCTGTTTTTT. This gives the protein CASSAGLAEELFF.